This record looks at one T cell receptor beta chain sequence and its context. The target of this receptor is not known. No much larger clone exists at a distance of one base, and base qualities are not known. This entry comes from a study of OX40 agonist ivuxolimab in advanced cancers. In the study overall: Ivuxolimab, which targeted the costimulatory receptor OX40 (CD134), was an agonistic, fully human IgG2 monoclonal antibody. Patients were allowed to have had prior anti-PD-1, anti-PD-L1 or anti-CTLA-4 therapy, and 30% to 40% of the dose-escalation patients had been treated with checkpoint inhibitors. Intravenous ivuxolimab was administered to patients every 2 weeks at six dose levels: 0.01, 0.1, 0.3, 1.5, 3 and 10 mg/kg. The point of sequencing TCRbeta in the periphery was to test whether ivuxolimab changed TCR sequence diversity and drove clonal T-cell expansion. Partial responses were achieved by three dose-escalation patients, of whom one had hepatocellular carcinoma and two had cutaneous melanoma. The dose-escalation cohort was almost 85% male with a mean age of approximately 59 years, ranging from about 20 to 85. Of the roughly 52 patients in dose escalation, some 20 had hepatocellular carcinoma, some 15 had melanoma, 9 had renal cell carcinoma and 9 had head and neck cancer. The monotherapy dose-escalation portion (N ≈ 52 patients) of the phase I ivuxolimab trial is reported in the paper. What the study reported, not specific to this receptor: In partial responders in the 0.1-3.0 mg/kg groups, normalized peripheral clonal expansion was found to be among the lowest, especially among CD8+ T cells. The antigen specificity of the clonally expanded peripheral T cells was not determined. At doses of 0.1 to 3.0 mg/kg, clonal expansion of both CD4+ and CD8+ blood T cells was observed from baseline to week 6. After ivuxolimab, expanded clones were on average more numerous among CD8+ T cells than among CD4+ T cells. Low levels of normalized T-cell clonal expansion were also shown by some nonresponding patients.

For sequencing of the TCRbeta CDR3 region, genomic DNA was extracted from the sorted cells. TCRbeta CDR3 regions were sequenced using the immunoSEQ Assay. This immuneACCESS table, as held by TCRdb, lists in-frame sequences with V and J called but not all clones. Of the missing ones, under half trace to an unresolved V gene in checked studies; the others have no known cause. This sample gives 65,000 to 70,000 clones in total; 90% of them show up just once. Together, the top ten hold about 10% of the sample. The CDR3, from cysteine to phenylalanine, totals 15 residues. This entry keeps only the CDR3 DNA: 45 bases, framed from base 1. V and J lose 4 bases and 0 bases, and a span of 10 bases separates them. The germline V gene yields MNHNS for CDR1 and SASEGT for CDR2. Patients with autoimmune disease history or receiving systemic immunosuppression were excluded from the trial. Peripheral blood for TCR sequencing was collected from all dose cohorts at baseline, on cycle 4 day 1, and on cycle 7 day 1. The samples were taken from a phase I, first-in-human, multicenter, open-label dose-escalation trial of ivuxolimab. The trial enrolled adults with locally advanced or metastatic head and neck squamous cell, hepatocellular, melanoma or renal cell carcinoma. CD4+ and CD8+ T cells were sorted separately from peripheral blood before TCR sequencing.

The starting material was CD4+ or CD8+ T cells sorted from blood, obtained in a trial of the OX40 agonist ivuxolimab. The chain uses TRBV6-1 and TRBJ1-5; the D gene is unclear. The TCR comes from an adult with an advanced solid tumor such as melanoma, head and neck, liver or kidney cancer. The nucleotide sequence reads as follows: TGTGCCAGCAGTGGGATTGGTCTTAGCAATCAGCCCCAGCATTTT. Its coded protein is CASSGIGLSNQPQHF.